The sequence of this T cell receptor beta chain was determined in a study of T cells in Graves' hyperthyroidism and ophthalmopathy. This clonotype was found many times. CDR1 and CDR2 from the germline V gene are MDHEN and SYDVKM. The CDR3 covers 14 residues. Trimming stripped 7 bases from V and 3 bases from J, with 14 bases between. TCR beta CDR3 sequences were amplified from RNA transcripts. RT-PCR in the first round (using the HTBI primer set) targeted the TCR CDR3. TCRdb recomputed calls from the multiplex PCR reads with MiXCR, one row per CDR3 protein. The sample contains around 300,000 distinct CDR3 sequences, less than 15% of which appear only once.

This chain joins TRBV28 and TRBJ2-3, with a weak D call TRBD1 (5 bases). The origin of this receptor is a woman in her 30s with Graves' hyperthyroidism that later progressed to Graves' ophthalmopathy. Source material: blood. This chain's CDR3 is CASTLDSGTDTQYF. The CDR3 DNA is TGTGCCAGCACCCTAGACAGTGGAACAGATACGCAGTATTTT.